These T cell receptor beta chains were read from a single sample in a study of cytomegalovirus exposure and HLA in healthy donors. This table comes from immunoSEQ multiplex PCR, and its TCRdb copy is limited to in-frame clones, with some not included. This table holds around 250,000 clones, 85% to 90% found once. Sequencing was carried out using PBMCs. The receptors shown here come from a woman aged 18-29 years in good health and CMV-seronegative. Each CDR3 is given with its conserved first and last residue. The order of the fields is J gene, clone size, V gene, CDR3 protein. Clone size appears in some rows only: once, few, many, or a class for an expanded clone.

TRBJ1-6,.,TRBV5-1,CASSQREGSSYNSPLHF
TRBJ2-5,.,TRBV2,CASESGSTIQETQYF
TRBJ2-3,.,TRBV27,CASSPETSWATDTQYF
TRBJ1-5,.,TRBV5-6,CASSLGGEPQHF
TRBJ1-6,.,TRBV4-1,CASSQGQFNNSPLHF
TRBJ1-6,.,TRBV9,CASSGDTGGSYNSPLHF
TRBJ1-5,.,TRBV11-2,CASSLVSSGTGGNQPQHF
TRBJ1-1,.,TRBV19,CASSLTGVNTEAFF
TRBJ2-1,.,TRBV5-1,CASSLLLSYNEQFF
TRBJ2-3,.,TRBV6-1,CASSEIGISASTDTQYF
TRBJ2-7,.,TRBV6-5,CASSYSPLRGGEQYF
TRBJ1-5,.,TRBV30,CAWSGRDRTVLNSNQPQHF
TRBJ2-7,.,TRBV6-5,CASRKLYEQYF
TRBJ1-3,.,TRBV2,CASSGGGQGNTIYF
TRBJ1-2,.,TRBV28,CATRGVGNYGYTF
TRBJ1-1,.,TRBV9,CASSGVSGGHEAFF
TRBJ1-2,.,TRBV6-5,CASSYSEWSYGYTF
TRBJ2-3,.,TRBV5-1,CASSSGTASTDTQYF
TRBJ1-1,.,TRBV28,CASSRDRVNTEAFF
TRBJ1-5,.,TRBV9,CASSPHSGQPQHF
TRBJ1-1,.,TRBV9,CASSQGQGMNTEAFF
TRBJ2-7,.,TRBV6-5,CAIFSGFSHEQYF
TRBJ1-1,.,TRBV4-1,CASSQKGQLNTEAFF
TRBJ2-7,.,TRBV28,CASKRTGPDEQYF
TRBJ2-3,.,TRBV5-1,CASSPRGRGISGGRGTDTQYF
TRBJ2-1,.,TRBV4-1,CASRLSGGSSYNEQFF
TRBJ2-2,.,TRBV28,CASRLPGLDTGELFF
TRBJ1-1,.,TRBV6-1,CASSGEQGARDTEAFF
TRBJ1-2,.,TRBV2,CASSESFIYGYTF
TRBJ2-3,few,TRBV4-3,CASSQMTGIPIVDTQYF
TRBJ1-1,.,TRBV2,CASSSWGDRDNTEAFF
TRBJ2-1,.,TRBV27,CASNPTGSYNEQFF
TRBJ2-2,.,TRBV27,CASRTGYGELFF
TRBJ2-3,once,TRBV4-1,CASSQTPVGAIADTQYF
TRBJ2-3,.,TRBV9,CASSPGLAGGSQYF
TRBJ2-4,.,TRBV4-1,CASSRRGQPGDGDIQYF
TRBJ2-5,.,TRBV5-4,CASSSTEGVRETQYF